This T cell receptor (beta chain) was profiled in a study of cytomegalovirus exposure and HLA in healthy donors (dated by TCRdb to about 2017). Background on the whole study: An earlier analysis of some 600 of the donors reported 276 Gb of sequence data and roughly 120 million unique TCR beta sequences obtained from 180 million or so T cells. The aim of the study was to test whether cataloging public T cell receptors could identify signatures of past pathogen exposure. All discovery cohort repertoires had been generated on a single sequencing platform. Of the approximately 400 genotyped donors, less than 85% were placed in the genetic ancestry cluster associated with self-reported Caucasian donors. The study profiled the T cell repertoires of 500 to 800 subjects by immunosequencing and related them to cytomegalovirus serostatus. A later analysis re-examined previously published TCR beta repertoires from 500 to 700 donors and added high-resolution HLA genotyping to investigate patterns of TCR occurrence. Rather than using new phenotypic data, the later analysis identified candidate immune exposures from TCR beta sequences and from how often those sequences occurred across donors. A later genetic analysis used genome-wide SNP genotypes for about 65% of the roughly 700 donors, treating that subset as a discovery cohort. Donor age, sex, ethnicity and CMV serostatus were compiled together with the repertoire data. Typing coverage differed by locus: A, B, C, DRB1 and DQB1 were typed in roughly 620-630 donors, DQA1 in 522, DPA1 in some 610, and DPB1 in 450 to 490. An earlier analysis of 450 to 750 of the donors used high-throughput TCR beta sequencing to judge whether each TCR beta V gene segment behaved as functional or pseudogenic. In addition to the first cohort of roughly 700 subjects, a separate validation cohort of approximately 120 different subjects was used. An early release that covered roughly 600 HLA-typed donors contained 250 to 350 gigabases of sequencing data and 85 million to 100 million unique TCR sequences. To predict cytomegalovirus infection status, the study brought together high-throughput TCR immunosequencing, statistical association of individual TCRs with disease status, and machine learning. Class I and class II HLA loci were covered by the typing at four-digit resolution. Several DR-DQ haplotypes were treated as single units for association and clustering because of strong linkage in the cohort. Across some 400 genotyped donors of the cohort, an average of roughly 230,000 unique TCR beta nucleotide sequences per donor were sequenced, and roughly 18% of those sequences were non-productive. The investigation overall reported the following: A further reported finding was that TCR beta sequences accurately predicted the HLA-A and HLA-B alleles for most subjects in the first cohort. Assigning TCR associations to individual alleles was difficult when HLA alleles, especially DR and DQ, strongly co-occurred. A total of 150 to 200 TCR beta chains were listed by the study as associated with cytomegalovirus. At a false discovery rate of 0.05, a later analysis linked 16,000 or so TCR beta sequences to specific HLA alleles. The only immune exposure information available for the cohort was CMV serostatus. In a later analysis, HLA-associated TCR beta chains were found to be more clonally expanded and to have lower generation probabilities than equally common non-associated chains. A later analysis found that TCR association rates varied across HLA loci, with DRB1 alleles showing the most associated TCRs and HLA-C alleles the fewest. Sequencing depth was assumed to be roughly uniform across donors in the presence/absence analyses, though that assumption may not hold. Some IMGT-functional V segments, including TRBV6-2 and TRBV6-3, could not be distinguished by the 87-base-pair reads and were therefore excluded. The authors suggested that the approach could potentially be extended to other disease states and immunological phenotypes. Because HLA typing was unavailable for some donors at each locus, only the typed subset was used in association tests. Cytomegalovirus status was reported to be diagnosed by the classifier with high specificity and sensitivity in both the original and validation cohorts. Correlated functional status among segregating V segments might be attributable to linkage disequilibrium, but an unknown experimental factor could not be ruled out. Only TCR beta chains were sequenced in this cohort, and the absence of alpha or paired-chain data limited detectable features. Several of the top co-occurrence clusters appeared to be linked to parvovirus B19, influenza, CMV and Epstein-Barr virus, according to a later analysis. Most CMV-associated TCR beta chains appeared to be HLA-restricted in a later analysis, and the HLA associations seemed to be driven largely by CMV exposure. Across donors, most TCR sequences were observed very rarely, whereas some public TCRs were present in many individuals. A later genetic analysis associated a missense DCLRE1C variant with V-gene and J-gene trimming of TCR beta chains, and an independent cohort replicated the association. Compared with the approximately 720-donor mean, donors in an Asian-associated ancestry cluster had fewer N-insertions in productive TCRs, according to a later genetic analysis. Seventeen rarely observed V segments, including chromosome 9 orphons, were excluded from the earlier analysis of some 590 of the donors because counts were too low. The sequencing pipeline was judged likely to have produced a cluster of highly shared sequence variants as a technical artifact. In an earlier analysis of about 550 of the donors, most TCR beta V segments were observed in productive rearrangements about 87% or about 30% of the time, broadly matching IMGT annotations. In vitro tests confirmed that a few of the cytomegalovirus-associated TCR beta chains recognize cytomegalovirus antigens.

About this clone: Its binding antigen is unknown. Base qualities are not provided; no much larger clone lies one nucleotide away.

The cohort was made up of 666 healthy bone marrow donors. Cohort members were all nominally healthy when sampled, although unrecorded immune exposures were likely present. The donor was CMV seronegative and belonged to the group of 352 seronegative cohort members. Each donor provided a peripheral blood sample, and peripheral blood mononuclear cells were used for TCR beta sequencing. Genomic DNA extraction from the blood cell samples was performed with the Qiagen DNeasy Blood Extraction Kit. The CDR3, cysteine through phenylalanine, is 14 amino acids long. The read is trimmed to its CDR3 DNA, 42 bases read in frame from base 1. CDR1 and CDR2 (SEHNR, FQNEAQ) derive from the germline V gene (reference sequence). V and J are truncated by 1 base and 4 bases respectively, leaving an intervening sequence of 10 bases. Libraries were constructed by the immunoSEQ multiplex PCR assay. For the multiplex PCR, a mixture combining 60 forward primers for TCR Vbeta segments and 13 reverse primers for TCR Jbeta segments was used. The CDR3 region of rearranged TCR beta genes was amplified from genomic DNA by a multiplex PCR assay. On the Illumina HiSeq System, the amplified TCR beta libraries were sequenced as 87-base-pair reads. On the authors' methods: Across the 500 to 700 repertoires, a later analysis counted 60 million to 90 million unique TCR beta chains, about 10 million of which were shared by at least two donors. Raw reads were error-corrected and collapsed into unique sequences by a nearest-neighbor algorithm in which closely related sequences were merged to remove PCR and sequencing errors. Alignment of CDR3 sequences to IMGT reference sequences was used to assign V, D and J gene segments. Each retained sequence needed at least a six-nucleotide match to both a V gene segment and a J gene segment. Rearrangements were classified as productive when the CDR3 lacked stop codons and remained in frame with V and J, and all other rearrangements were classified as non-productive. Following IMGT convention, CDR3 was defined as the stretch from the second conserved V-encoded cysteine to the conserved J-encoded phenylalanine. In an earlier analysis of 550 to 650 of the donors, sequences lacking an unambiguous match to a single V gene segment were excluded. An earlier analysis of fewer than 750 of the donors called V segments functional above 56.7% productive rearrangements and segregating when the between-donor standard deviation exceeded 5%. To diagnose cytomegalovirus status from the catalog of TCR beta chain sequences, a statistical classification framework was built. In a later analysis, TCR nucleotide sequences were compared against IMGT/GENE-DB human TR gene sequences so that V and J genes could be assigned. Using the TCRdist pipeline, a later analysis assigned CDR3 sequences along with most-parsimonious VDJ recombination scenarios. In a later analysis, each TCR beta chain was defined by its CDR3 amino acid sequence together with its V-gene family, and reads lacking a unique V-gene family were excluded. In a later analysis, approximately 640 highly shared, low-generation-probability nucleotide sequences were removed to address suspected cross-contamination and a sequencing artifact. A later analysis calculated a clonal expansion index for each public chain from normalized within-repertoire ranks of inferred template counts. In a later analysis, generation probabilities were computed using a VDJ recombination model fitted to out-of-frame rearrangements, and the results were checked against IGoR. In a later analysis, TCR-TCR, TCR-HLA and TCR-CMV co-occurrence was scored with hypergeometric tests, and a repertoire-size bias correction was applied to TCR pairs. False discovery rates were estimated in a later analysis by permuting HLA or CMV assignments 20 times. In a later analysis, co-occurring TCRs were grouped using DBSCAN, and TCRdist sequence similarity was added for clustering within HLA-allele-positive subsets. Co-occurrence clustering excluded repertoires with fewer than 30,000 or more than 120,000 public chains, plus five with anomalous nucleotide sharing. TCRdb limited this immuneACCESS table to in-frame rearrangements with V and J called. A share of clones is missing; checked studies link under half to unresolved V genes, and the rest is unexplained. That table supplies the V and J calls and clone size; D and trimming were determined from the DNA. This sample holds around 190,000 clones; approximately 86% were observed only once. The ten largest account for approximately 1.5% of the sample.

Sequencing was performed on PBMCs. This clonotype originated in a woman under 30 in good health and CMV-seronegative. The sequence joins TRBV7-9 to TRBJ2-5, with the D gene uncertain. The nucleotides are TGTGCCAGCAGCTTAGGCGCCGTTCGAGAGACCCAGTACTTC. Its coded protein is CASSLGAVRETQYF.